This entry features one T cell receptor (beta chain) sequence. The antigen is unknown. This record belongs to a study of T cell responses to AZD1222 COVID-19 vaccine. Sequencing was performed with immunoSEQ multiplex PCR; in TCRdb, only in-frame clones are kept and a portion is missing. The profile shows some 87,000 clones, roughly nine tenths of them singletons. Regarding the study as a whole: Donor demographics were predominantly white British with a female majority; clonal diversity may be underestimated. Spike-specific TCR breadth and depth grew following two AZD1222 doses. Only a handful of AZD1222 recipients, roughly six in all, had baseline seropositivity.

The TCR sequence derives from an adult in good health. Source: peripheral blood, taken on day 0 of AZD1222 vaccination.

The CDR3 nucleotides are TGCGCCAGCAGCCCCACGGTAGCGGGAGGATCTGAGACCCAGTACTTC. Translating it yields CASSPTVAGGSETQYF. V is TRBV5-1 and J is TRBJ2-5, with 10 bases that match TRBD2. The CDR3 spans 16 residues. J gave up 5 bases and V 4 bases, and 11 bases lay outside the gene matches. The germline gives CDR1 SGHRS, CDR2 YFSETQ.